The following is a T cell receptor (beta chain) sequence with its context. This sample is drawn from a study of blood T cell repertoires in COVID-19. Study-level background: PBMCs, B-cell-depleted T cells, or T cells provided the cDNA or gDNA that made up the material.

Cohort 3 donors were reported recovered after two negative PCRs, clearance, or symptom resolution. Produced via immunoSEQ multiplex PCR; TCRdb's table is partial and in-frame only. The data contain some 350,000 clones, roughly 90% of them singletons. Material for sequencing was PBMCs or T cells enriched from blood (not recorded which). The sequence came from a woman aged 25-40 years who had recovered from COVID-19.

This CDR3 is CASSETDRATPLHF. The CDR3 region has the DNA TGTGCCAGCAGTGAAACCGACAGGGCGACACCCCTCCACTTT. J is TRBJ1-6 and V is TRBV6-4, with 7 bases aligning to TRBD1. There are 14 residues in the CDR3. V shed 3 bases and J 11 bases; nucleotides not matched to a gene: 7. The germline V gene encodes CDR1 MRHNA and CDR2 SNTAGT.